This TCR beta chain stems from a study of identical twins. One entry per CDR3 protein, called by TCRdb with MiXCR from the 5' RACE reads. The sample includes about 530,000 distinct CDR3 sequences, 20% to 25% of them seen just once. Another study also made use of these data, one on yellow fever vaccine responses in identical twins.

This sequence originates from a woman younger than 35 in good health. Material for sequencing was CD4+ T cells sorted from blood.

The CDR3 DNA sequence: TGTGCCAGTAGTACCCCGACAGGGGGTTCGTTGGATACGCAGTATTTT. Encoded protein: CASSTPTGGSLDTQYF. The chain links TRBV19 to TRBJ2-3; the match to TRBD1 covers 9 bases. The CDR3 runs to 16 residues. Losses at the gene ends were 4 bases for V and 6 bases for J; bases not matched to a gene: 11. Germline CDR1 and CDR2: LNHDA and SQIVND (reference sequence). The entire variable domain, with the rest obtained from reference TRBV19 and TRBJ2-3, is as follows: DGGITQSPKYLFRKEGQNVTLSCEQNLNHDAMYWYRQDPGQGLRLIYYSQIVNDFQKGDIAEGYSVSREKKESFPLTVTSAQKNPTAFYLCASSTPTGGSLDTQYFGPGTRLTVL.